This T cell receptor beta chain is drawn from a study of blood T cell repertoires in COVID-19. Study-wide background: Samples representing acute and convalescent COVID-19 were sourced from the United States, Italy and Spain. PBMCs, B-cell-depleted T cells, or T cells provided the cDNA or gDNA that made up the material.

Original data processing: Nucleated cell number was recorded as an estimate derived from reference gene primer amplification. Some clones are missing from TCRdb's copy, which holds only in-frame ones; the method was immunoSEQ multiplex PCR. V and J calls and clone size come straight from that table; D and trimming were deduced from the DNA. The repertoire holds around 250,000 clones, roughly 86% seen once, with roughly 8% in the top ten. The CDR3 spans 15 residues. Trimming at V came to 6 bases and at J to 5 bases, leaving 12 bases not matched to a gene. Per the germline V gene, CDR1 is WSHSY and CDR2 is SAAADI.

The specimen was peripheral blood. The receptor's source is a middle-aged man with active or convalescent COVID-19. V usage is TRBV10-2 and J usage is TRBJ2-5, with TRBD2 identical over 7 bases. The CDR3 sequence: CASRRHHGEGETQYF. The DNA for the CDR3 is TGCGCCAGCAGACGACATCACGGGGAGGGGGAGACCCAGTACTTC.